This TCR beta chain was recovered during a study of T-cell reconstitution after alpha-beta-depleted transplantation in children. The CDR3 extends over 15 amino acids. V lost 7 bases, J lost 4 bases, and 11 bases stayed unmatched. This clonotype was observed at least ten times. Construction of the TCRbeta library involved unique molecular identifiers. Via MiXCR, TCRdb re-called the PCR reads, giving one row per CDR3 protein. This sample has approximately 390,000 distinct CDR3 sequences, with roughly 10% found just once. The TCR comes from a human donor who donated a stem cell graft to a child with acute myeloid leukemia. This specimen consisted of PBMCs from the stem cell graft donor, obtained from the stem cell graft. The chain links TRBV12-3 or TRBV12-4 to TRBJ1-2; 8 bases fit TRBD1. The CDR3 region has the DNA TGTGCCAGCATCCGACAGGGGAAACCCTCCTATGGCTACACCTTC. Encoded protein: CASIRQGKPSYGYTF.